This is a list of T cell receptor beta chains from one sample in a study of shared clonotypes between healthy human individuals. The repertoire was sequenced with immunoSEQ multiplex PCR; TCRdb's copy has only in-frame clones and lacks some. The sample records 180,000 or so clones, around 93% being singletons. The specimen was naive CD4+ T cells sorted from blood. The receptors derive from a woman aged 25 to 39 in good health. Both conserved end residues are part of each CDR3. The order of the fields is D gene, V gene, J gene, clone size, CDR3 length, CDR3 protein, CDR3 DNA. A D gene is named only where the DNA matches it firmly. Clone size is stated in some rows and not others, as once, few, many or a class when expanded.

>NA|TRBV4-2|TRBJ1-4|NA|15
CASSGEVVSNEKLFF
TGTGCCAGCAGCGGGGAGGTGGTTAGTAATGAAAAACTGTTTTTT
>TRBD1|TRBV2|TRBJ2-5|NA|11
CASRGQETQYF
TGTGCCAGCAGGGGACAGGAGACCCAGTACTTC
>NA|TRBV2|TRBJ1-5|once|15
CASGTGGGSNQPQHF
TGTGCCAGCGGGACGGGGGGCGGAAGCAATCAGCCCCAGCATTTT
>NA|TRBV7-2|TRBJ2-1|NA|16
CASSPVDSTWANEQFF
TGTGCCAGCAGCCCAGTCGACTCAACCTGGGCCAATGAGCAGTTCTTC
>TRBD1|TRBV5-1|TRBJ2-2|NA|13
CASGQAHGGELFF
TGCGCCAGCGGACAGGCCCACGGCGGGGAGCTGTTTTTT
>TRBD2|TRBV9|TRBJ2-5|NA|15
CASSPRLAANREQYF
TGTGCCAGCAGCCCCCGACTAGCGGCTAACCGGGAGCAGTACTTC
>NA|TRBV30|TRBJ1-3|NA|14
CAWSVGTSGNTIYF
TGTGCCTGGAGTGTTGGCACGTCAGGAAACACCATATATTTT
>TRBD1|TRBV4-1|TRBJ2-7|NA|15
CASSQLGQGAYEQYF
TGCGCCAGCAGCCAACTGGGACAGGGCGCCTACGAGCAGTACTTC
>TRBD1|TRBV7-3|TRBJ2-7|NA|15
CASSLRPDRIYEQYF
TGTGCCAGCAGCTTACGACCGGACAGGATCTACGAGCAGTACTTC
>NA|TRBV28|TRBJ2-1|NA|12
CASSLRYYKQFF
TGTGCCAGCAGCCTCCGCTATTATAAGCAGTTCTTC
>TRBD1|TRBV11-2|TRBJ2-5|NA|16
CASSAAGGDWKETQYF
TGTGCCAGCAGCGCAGCAGGGGGCGATTGGAAAGAGACCCAGTACTTC
>TRBD1|TRBV19|TRBJ1-2|NA|15
CASSAGTGGNYGYTF
TGTGCCAGTAGTGCCGGGACAGGGGGCAACTATGGCTACACCTTC
>NA|TRBV4-2|TRBJ2-7|NA|11
CASGDRYEQYF
TGTGCCAGCGGTGATCGCTACGAGCAGTACTTC
>NA|TRBV19|TRBJ2-7|NA|16
CASSIDPSTPTYEQYF
TGTGCCAGTAGTATAGACCCCTCGACGCCCACCTACGAGCAGTACTTC
>NA|TRBV29-1|TRBJ1-1|NA|14
CSVAPSLKNTEAFF
TGCAGCGTTGCCCCTAGTCTTAAGAACACTGAAGCTTTCTTT
>NA|TRBV10-3|TRBJ1-5|NA|13
CAISERGDQPQHF
TGCGCCATCAGTGAGAGGGGGGATCAGCCCCAGCATTTT
>NA|TRBV19|TRBJ1-5|NA|14
CASSIAGGNQPQHF
TGTGCCAGTAGTATCGCCGGTGGCAATCAGCCCCAGCATTTT
>NA|TRBV19|TRBJ1-5|NA|15
CASSMMDSLVGPQHF
TGTGCCAGTAGTATGATGGACAGCCTGGTGGGACCCCAGCATTTT
>TRBD1|TRBV5-4|TRBJ2-7|NA|16
CASSLYGTGGAYEQYF
TGTGCCAGCAGCTTGTATGGGACAGGGGGCGCCTACGAGCAGTACTTC
>TRBD1|TRBV5-1|TRBJ2-7|NA|15
CASSLLGTGSYEQYF
TGCGCCAGCAGCTTGTTGGGGACAGGGAGCTACGAGCAGTACTTC
>NA|TRBV2|TRBJ1-5|NA|13
CASISRLGQPQHF
TGTGCCAGCATCAGCAGGTTGGGTCAGCCCCAGCATTTT
>NA|TRBV28|TRBJ2-7|NA|16
CASSLNLTPLMSEQYF
TGTGCCAGCAGTTTAAATTTGACACCTTTAATGAGCGAGCAGTACTTC
>NA|TRBV5-1|TRBJ1-2|NA|13
CASSPSANYGYTF
TGCGCCAGCAGCCCCAGCGCTAACTATGGCTACACCTTC
>NA|TRBV19|TRBJ1-1|NA|14
CASSRGAKNTEAFF
TGTGCCAGTAGTCGAGGGGCCAAGAACACTGAAGCTTTCTTT